This TCR beta chain is drawn from a study of cytomegalovirus exposure and HLA in healthy donors. The CDR3 consists of 15 residues. CDR1 SEHNR and CDR2 FQNEAQ come from the germline V gene (reference sequence). Germline trimming cut 3 bases from V and 4 bases from J; bases unmatched to any gene: 6. The PCR contained 60 Vbeta and 13 Jbeta primers. Original processing methods: Among the unique TCR beta chains that a later analysis counted, 80 million to 100 million in all, 10 million to 11 million were shared. The table came from immunoSEQ multiplex PCR; TCRdb's copy has only in-frame clones and leaves some out. The DNA was the basis for D and trimming; V, J and clone size are from that table. This table holds 95,000 to 150,000 clones.

The source is a man between 18 and 35 years old in good health and CMV-seronegative. Specimen: PBMCs. The gene calls are TRBV7-9 and TRBJ1-5, with 7 bases fitting TRBD1. CDR3 DNA sequence: TGTGCCAGCAGCTTTTCAGACAGGGTAAATCAGCCCCAGCATTTT. It encodes CASSFSDRVNQPQHF. The full variable domain, rest sourced from reference TRBV7-9 and TRBJ1-5, is DTGVSQNPRHKITKRGQNVTFRCDPISEHNRLYWYRQTLGQGPEFLTYFQNEAQLEKSRLLSDRFSAERPKGSFSTLEIQRTEQGDSAMYLCASSFSDRVNQPQHFGDGTRLSIL.